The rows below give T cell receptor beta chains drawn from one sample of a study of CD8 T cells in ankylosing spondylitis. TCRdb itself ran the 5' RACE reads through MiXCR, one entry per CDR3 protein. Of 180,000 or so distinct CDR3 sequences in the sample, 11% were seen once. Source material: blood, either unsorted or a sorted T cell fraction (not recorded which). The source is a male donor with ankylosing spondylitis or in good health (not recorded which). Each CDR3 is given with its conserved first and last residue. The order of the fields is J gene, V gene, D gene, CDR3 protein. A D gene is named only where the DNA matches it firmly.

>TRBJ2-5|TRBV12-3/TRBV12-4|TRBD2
CASSTGTRSSGETQYF
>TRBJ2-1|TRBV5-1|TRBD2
CASSLFIAGVVNNEQFF
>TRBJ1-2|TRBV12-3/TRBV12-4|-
CASKSPSGYYGYTF
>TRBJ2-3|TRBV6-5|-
CASSFGLEKDTQYF
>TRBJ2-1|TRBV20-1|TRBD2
CSARDAAGDYNEQFF
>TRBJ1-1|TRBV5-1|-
CASSSDLSGWTEAFF
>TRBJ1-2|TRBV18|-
CASSPSSRLGYGYTF
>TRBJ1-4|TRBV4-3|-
CASSQDLQGPSEKLFF
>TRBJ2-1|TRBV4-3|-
CASSQGGQGGYNEQFF
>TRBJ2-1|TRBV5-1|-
CASSLVATSNEQFF
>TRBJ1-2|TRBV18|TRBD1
CASSPPTGLYGYTF
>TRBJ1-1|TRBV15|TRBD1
CATSRTGGTEAFF
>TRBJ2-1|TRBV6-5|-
CASTPTGFGTFLNEQFF
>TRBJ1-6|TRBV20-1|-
CSANAASSYNSPLHF
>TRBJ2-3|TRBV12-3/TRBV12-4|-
CASSLPNSNTDTQYF
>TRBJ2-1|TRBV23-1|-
CASSLGSNEQFF
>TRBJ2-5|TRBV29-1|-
CSVARRGLGETQYF
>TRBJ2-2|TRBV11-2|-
CASSLFSVGAVANTGELFF
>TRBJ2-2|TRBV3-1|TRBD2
CASSTTSGSLNTGELFF
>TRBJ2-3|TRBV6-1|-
CASRTTSVGDADTQYF
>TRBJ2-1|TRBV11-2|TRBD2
CASRPYGTSGGGLF
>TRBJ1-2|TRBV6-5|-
CASSSLHRVSGYTF
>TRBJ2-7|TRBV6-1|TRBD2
CASSERRGETYEQYF
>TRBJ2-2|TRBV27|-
CASEDGSTGELFF
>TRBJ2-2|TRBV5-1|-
CASSLTHHTGELFF
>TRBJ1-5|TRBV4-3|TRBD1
CASSQTLTHRGAHSNQPQHF
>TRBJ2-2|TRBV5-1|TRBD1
CASSSRDRDTGELFF
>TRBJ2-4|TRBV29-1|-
CSVVGAENIQYF